Listed below are T cell receptor beta chains from one sample, sequenced in a study of response to subunit inactivated influenza vaccine. MiXCR was run by TCRdb on the RT-PCR reads, yielding one entry per CDR3 protein. The sample consists of about 800,000 distinct CDR3 sequences, 21% of them appearing once. The material was PBMCs from blood, obtained around 5 days after vaccination. The receptors shown here come from a man aged 45 to 65 who received an inactivated influenza vaccine. CDR3s include the opening cysteine and the closing phenylalanine or tryptophan. The order of the fields is V gene, D gene, clone size, J gene, CDR3 DNA, CDR3 protein. A D gene is named only where the DNA matches it firmly. Size tells how often a clone was seen (once, few, many) or the class of an expanded clone, and some rows leave it out.

v_gene: TRBV9; d_gene: TRBD2; abundance: NA; j_gene: TRBJ2-6; CDR3nt: TGTGCCAGCAGCGTAGCTACGGGGGGCTCTGGGGCCAACGTCCTGACTTTC; CDR3aa: CASSVATGGSGANVLTF
v_gene: TRBV12-3/TRBV12-4; d_gene: NA; abundance: many; j_gene: TRBJ2-2; CDR3nt: TGTGCCAGCAGCCTTAGGGCCACCGGGGAGCTGTTTTTT; CDR3aa: CASSLRATGELFF
v_gene: TRBV7-2; d_gene: NA; abundance: many; j_gene: TRBJ2-7; CDR3nt: TGTGCCAGCAGCCCCTCCTGGGGCTACGAGCAGTACTTC; CDR3aa: CASSPSWGYEQYF
v_gene: TRBV7-8; d_gene: TRBD2; abundance: few; j_gene: TRBJ2-3; CDR3nt: TGTGCCAGCAGCTTAGTACTAGCGGGGGATTCTTCCCGCACAGATACGCAGTATTTT; CDR3aa: CASSLVLAGDSSRTDTQYF
v_gene: TRBV6-1; d_gene: NA; abundance: NA; j_gene: TRBJ2-7; CDR3nt: TGTGCCAGCAGCTCCCGGGGTGTTCGTGAGGGATCCTACGAGCAGTACTTC; CDR3aa: CASSSRGVREGSYEQYF
v_gene: TRBV12-3/TRBV12-4; d_gene: NA; abundance: NA; j_gene: TRBJ1-6; CDR3nt: TGTGCCAGCAGTGGGGGGCTCCAAGTGGGATCACCCCTCCACTTT; CDR3aa: CASSGGLQVGSPLHF
v_gene: TRBV29-1; d_gene: TRBD1; abundance: NA; j_gene: TRBJ2-1; CDR3nt: TGCAGCGGGGGACAGCCAGACAATGAGCAGTTCTTC; CDR3aa: CSGGQPDNEQFF
v_gene: TRBV29-1; d_gene: TRBD1; abundance: few; j_gene: TRBJ1-2; CDR3nt: TGCAGCGTTGAAGTGGTGGAAGGGGGCGCGGGAGGCTACACCTTC; CDR3aa: CSVEVVEGGAGGYTF
v_gene: TRBV2; d_gene: NA; abundance: NA; j_gene: TRBJ2-2; CDR3nt: TGTGCCGCGGGCCTAGCTCTCGTCACCGGGGAGCTGTTTTTT; CDR3aa: CAAGLALVTGELFF
v_gene: TRBV7-9; d_gene: NA; abundance: NA; j_gene: TRBJ2-1; CDR3nt: TGTGCCAGCAGCTTAGTCGAAGTATTTTGGGACGGCAATGAGCAGTTCTTC; CDR3aa: CASSLVEVFWDGNEQFF
v_gene: TRBV12-3/TRBV12-4; d_gene: NA; abundance: many; j_gene: TRBJ2-2; CDR3nt: TGTGCCAGCAGTTTAAGTGGCGGGGAGCTGTTTTTT; CDR3aa: CASSLSGGELFF
v_gene: TRBV10-3; d_gene: TRBD2; abundance: NA; j_gene: TRBJ2-7; CDR3nt: TGTGCCATCAGTGAGTCGCGCCAGGGACTAGCGGGAGGATACGAGCAGTACTTC; CDR3aa: CAISESRQGLAGGYEQYF
v_gene: TRBV20-1; d_gene: NA; abundance: NA; j_gene: TRBJ1-1; CDR3nt: TGCAGTGCTAGAGATCCGGGAGCGGACACTGAAGCTTTCTTT; CDR3aa: CSARDPGADTEAFF
v_gene: TRBV27; d_gene: NA; abundance: NA; j_gene: TRBJ2-4; CDR3nt: TGTGCCAGCAGTCTGGTAGGGCAGAAACACAGGGCACCCAAAAACATTCAGTACTTC; CDR3aa: CASSLVGQKHRAPKNIQYF
v_gene: TRBV5-5; d_gene: NA; abundance: few; j_gene: TRBJ2-5; CDR3nt: TGTGCCAGCAGCTTGTTCTCCGGCAGGGAGGAGACCCAGTACTTC; CDR3aa: CASSLFSGREETQYF
v_gene: TRBV5-1; d_gene: TRBD2; abundance: few; j_gene: TRBJ2-3; CDR3nt: TGCGCCAGCAGCCCGGAGCGGGGCGATGGACTCCCGGATCCGTATACGCAGTATTTT; CDR3aa: CASSPERGDGLPDPYTQYF
v_gene: TRBV12-3/TRBV12-4; d_gene: TRBD1; abundance: NA; j_gene: TRBJ1-1; CDR3nt: TGTGCCAGCAGTTTTTGGGACAGGGGAGTATTCACTGAAGCTTTCTTT; CDR3aa: CASSFWDRGVFTEAFF
v_gene: TRBV7-3; d_gene: NA; abundance: once; j_gene: TRBJ2-1; CDR3nt: TGTGCCAGCAGCACCACGGGACTTAACTACAATGAGCAGTTCTTC; CDR3aa: CASSTTGLNYNEQFF
v_gene: TRBV5-6; d_gene: TRBD1; abundance: few; j_gene: TRBJ2-7; CDR3nt: TGTGCCAGCAGTCGGGACAGGGTGACATACGAGCAGTACTTC; CDR3aa: CASSRDRVTYEQYF
v_gene: TRBV20-1; d_gene: TRBD1; abundance: few; j_gene: TRBJ2-2; CDR3nt: TGCAGTGCTACCCGGACAGGCGTTGTTGGGGAGCTGTTTTTT; CDR3aa: CSATRTGVVGELFF
v_gene: TRBV6-5; d_gene: NA; abundance: few; j_gene: TRBJ2-1; CDR3nt: TGTGCCAGCAGTTCCCAGACTGGCGGAATGTACAATGAGCAGTTCTTC; CDR3aa: CASSSQTGGMYNEQFF
v_gene: TRBV5-1; d_gene: TRBD1; abundance: few; j_gene: TRBJ2-1; CDR3nt: TGCGCCAGCAGCTTAGGTTCCGGACAGGGGCCAGGGGAGCAGTTCTTC; CDR3aa: CASSLGSGQGPGEQFF
v_gene: TRBV5-1; d_gene: NA; abundance: NA; j_gene: TRBJ2-7; CDR3nt: TGCGCCAGCCGCAGGGGAGACCCGAGCTCCTACGAGCAGTACTTC; CDR3aa: CASRRGDPSSYEQYF
v_gene: TRBV11-1; d_gene: TRBD2; abundance: NA; j_gene: TRBJ2-3; CDR3nt: TGTGCCAGCAGCTCTATCCAAGGAGGTAGCGGGAGAGGTGGTACGCAGTATTTT; CDR3aa: CASSSIQGGSGRGGTQYF
v_gene: TRBV5-1; d_gene: NA; abundance: many; j_gene: TRBJ2-2; CDR3nt: TGCGCCAGCAGCCCTTTTGGTTCCGGACTGGACTCTAACACCGGGGAGCTGTTTTTT; CDR3aa: CASSPFGSGLDSNTGELFF